These 10 T cell receptor beta chains came from one sample sequenced in a study of human T cells and chemical hapten exposure (dated by TCRdb to the early 2020s). What this sample's time point label stands for: pre-sensitization, week 0. The treatment or condition label here, explained by the study, means: therapeutic diphenylcyclopropenone sensitization with weekly scalp DPC. Library generation was performed with RACE. The reads were generated on a NextSeq 500. TCRdb reprocessed the public reads (quality trimming at Q25 with fastp, clone calling with MiXCR) and kept in-frame beta chains. Rows matching on CDR3 protein sequence are summarized as one entry with the most common DNA and genes. The sample profile shows approximately 400,000 distinct CDR3 sequences; approximately 5% of them were found once. The ten largest clones add up to approximately 2.4% of the sample. Specimen: whole blood, collected in connection with sensitization to the hapten diphenylcyclopropenone (DPC). The receptors derive from a woman in her forties or fifties with alopecia areata. Some clones in this sample may be carry-over from other donors' samples.

This clonotype was seen at least ten times. The CDR3 reads CASSVGTGIGQPQHF. The CDR3 region has the DNA TGTGCCAGCAGCGTAGGTACAGGGATCGGGCAGCCCCAGCATTTT. The rearrangement links TRBV9 to TRBJ1-5; perhaps TRBD1 as D (6 bases). This CDR3 comprises 15 residues. V was cut by 0 bases and J by 7 bases, with 14 bases left in between. Germline loops: CDR1 SGDLS, CDR2 YYNGEE. Looking up the rest from reference TRBV9 and TRBJ1-5 gives the full variable domain: DSGVTQTPKHLITATGQRVTLRCSPRSGDLSVYWYQQSLDQGLQFLIQYYNGEERAKGNILERFSAQQFPDLHSELNLSSLELGDSALYFCASSVGTGIGQPQHFGDGTRLSIL.

This clonotype was seen only a few times. V is TRBV6-1 and J is TRBJ2-2; 8 positions agree with TRBD1. Trimming took 2 bases from V and 3 from J; bases not matched to a gene: 8. CDR3 length: 17 residues. CDR1 and CDR2 from the germline V gene are MNHNS and SASEGT. In nucleotides, the CDR3 is TGTGCCAGCAGTGAAACATCAGGGGGCTTCTACACCGGGGAGCTGTTTTTT. Protein: CASSETSGGFYTGELFF.

The rearrangement joins TRBV19 to TRBJ1-5; no definite D call. The germline V gene has CDR1 LNHDA and CDR2 SQIVND (reference sequence). The V and J ends lost 6 bases and 2 bases respectively, with 5 bases between them. The CDR3 runs to 12 residues. The CDR3 DNA follows: TGTGCCAGTAGGTCAGGCAATCAGCCCCAGCATTTT. It is translated as CASRSGNQPQHF.

This clonotype was recorded at least ten times. The chain joins TRBV3-1 to TRBJ1-4; no clear D gene. V was trimmed by 3 bases and J by 7 bases, leaving 9 bases between them. This CDR3 has 13 amino acids. CDR1 is LGHDT and CDR2 is YNNKEL in the germline V gene (reference sequence). CDR3 sequence: CASSHPGGEKLFF. DNA of the CDR3: TGTGCCAGCAGCCACCCCGGAGGTGAAAAACTGTTTTTT.

This clonotype has a count of ten or more. The CDR3 DNA reads TGCAGTGCTAGGGACGAGGGAGTGCACTCCGATACGCAGTATTTT. Translated: CSARDEGVHSDTQYF. The chain carries TRBV20-1 and TRBJ2-3; a weak D match, TRBD2 (5 bases). The V end was cut by 3 bases, the J end by 6 bases, with 19 bases between. Germline V gene data show CDR1 as DFQATT and CDR2 as SNEGSKA (reference sequence). The CDR3 extends over 15 amino acids.

This clonotype was found many times. The chain carries TRBV20-1 and TRBJ2-1; D is uncertain. Germline CDR1 reads DFQATT; CDR2 reads SNEGSKA (reference sequence). The CDR3 loop spans 12 amino acids. Between the trimmed V and J ends, which lost 3 bases and 10 bases, there was a span of 13 bases. The CDR3 DNA follows: TGCAGTGCTAGGACGCCCAGTAGCGAGCAGTTCTTC. Protein sequence: CSARTPSSEQFF.

The V call is TRBV28, the J call TRBJ1-4, with a weak D call TRBD1 (6 bases). From germline, CDR1 is MDHEN and CDR2 SYDVKM. The CDR3 runs to 17 residues. Trimming removed 4 bases at V and 0 bases at J, with 15 bases between. The chain's CDR3 is CASSSTGMGATNEKLFF. CDR3 DNA: TGTGCCAGCAGTTCGACAGGCATGGGAGCAACTAATGAAAAACTGTTTTTT.

In its sample, this clonotype was seen a few times. The genes are TRBV20-1 and TRBJ1-2; D gene unclear. Germline-derived CDR1 and CDR2 are DFQATT and SNEGSKA (reference sequence). V was trimmed by 2 bases and J by 3 bases, leaving 10 bases between them. The CDR3 is made up of 13 amino acids. The CDR3 DNA is TGCAGTGCTAGATACGGAGGTGACTATGGCTACACCTTC. Amino acid sequence: CSARYGGDYGYTF.

This chain links TRBV6-2 or TRBV6-3 with TRBJ2-7; D gene uncertain. The CDR3 runs 14 residues. V lost 4 bases to trimming and J lost 0 bases, with 10 bases between them. Per germline, CDR1 MNHEY and CDR2 SVGEGT. This CDR3 reads CASSFFRSSYEQYF. CDR3 nucleotides: TGTGCCAGCAGTTTCTTCCGGAGCTCCTACGAGCAGTACTTC.

The chain recombines TRBV5-1 with TRBJ1-2; D uncertain. Trimming left V 5 bases short and J 6 bases short, with 20 bases between. From germline, CDR1 is SGHRS and CDR2 YFSETQ. The CDR3 is 15 residues long. The CDR3 DNA follows: TGCGCCAGCAGTTTCGCAAACCGCCAGCGGGATGGCTACACCTTC. Translating gives CASSFANRQRDGYTF.